A few counts support the clone carrying this T cell receptor beta chain. As processed by the authors: Reference gene primer amplification yielded estimated nucleated cell counts. TCRdb's copy holds only in-frame clones and misses some; the assay was immunoSEQ multiplex PCR. The V and J calls and clone size are taken from that table; D and trimming were inferred from the DNA. The repertoire holds over 30,000 clones, with roughly three quarters as singletons. With 1 base clipped from V and 4 bases from J, the junction kept 10 bases outside the gene matches. The CDR3 totals 16 residues. Germline CDR1 reads SEHNR; CDR2 reads FQNEAQ (reference sequence). The sample belongs to a study of blood T cell repertoires in COVID-19. For the study at large: From the United States, Italy and Spain came samples of acute and convalescent COVID-19. PBMCs, B-cell-depleted T cells, or T cells provided the cDNA or gDNA that made up the material.

Sample: peripheral blood. The gene calls are TRBV7-9 and TRBJ2-7; 7 bases fit TRBD2. The source of this sequence is a human donor in a cohort sampled during active COVID-19. The CDR3 DNA follows: TGTGCCAGCAGCTTAGGCGGGCCCGGGACTAAGTACGAGCAGTACTTC. Encoded protein: CASSLGGPGTKYEQYF.